This paragraph covers one TCR beta chain sequence. The data belong to a study of T-cell reconstitution after alpha-beta-depleted transplantation in children. Construction of the TCRbeta library involved unique molecular identifiers. TCRdb re-called the PCR reads with MiXCR, one entry per CDR3 protein. There are hundreds of thousands of distinct CDR3 sequences in the sample; approximately 10% occur only once, and less than 5% lies in the top ten. The specimen comprised PBMCs from the stem cell graft donor, sampled from the stem cell graft. The receptor was derived from a human donor who donated a stem cell graft to a child with acute myeloid leukemia.

CDR3 in DNA: TGTGCCATCAGTGAGAGTGGACTAGCGGGGAAGCAGTACTTC. It encodes CAISESGLAGKQYF. The chain recombines TRBV10-3 with TRBJ2-7; 12 positions agree with TRBD2. Looked up from germline, CDR1 is ENHRY and CDR2 is SYGVKD. The CDR3 is made up of 14 amino acids. V trimming: 2 bases; J trimming: 8 bases; junction bases outside the gene matches: 4.